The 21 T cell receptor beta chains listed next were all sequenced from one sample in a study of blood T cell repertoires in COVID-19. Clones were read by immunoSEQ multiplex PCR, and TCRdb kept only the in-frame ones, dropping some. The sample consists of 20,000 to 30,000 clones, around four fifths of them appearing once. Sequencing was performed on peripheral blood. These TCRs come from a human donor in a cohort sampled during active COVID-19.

In nucleotides, the CDR3 is TGTGCCAGCAGCTTGGGCGGGACAGGCGGATACGAGCAGTACTTC. As protein: CASSLGGTGGYEQYF. The chain recombines TRBV7-9 with TRBJ2-7; 8 bases agree with TRBD1. The germline CDR1 and CDR2 sequences are SEHNR and FQNEAQ (reference sequence). V lost 3 bases to trimming and J lost 4 bases; unmatched junction nucleotides: 8. This CDR3 spans 15 amino acids.

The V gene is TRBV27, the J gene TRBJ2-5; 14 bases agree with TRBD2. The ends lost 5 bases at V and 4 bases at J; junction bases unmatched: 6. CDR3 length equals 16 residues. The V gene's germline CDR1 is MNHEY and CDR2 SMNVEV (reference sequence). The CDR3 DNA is TGTGCCAGCAGTCCTCGGGGACTAGCGGGAGTAGAGACCCAGTACTTC. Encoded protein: CASSPRGLAGVETQYF.

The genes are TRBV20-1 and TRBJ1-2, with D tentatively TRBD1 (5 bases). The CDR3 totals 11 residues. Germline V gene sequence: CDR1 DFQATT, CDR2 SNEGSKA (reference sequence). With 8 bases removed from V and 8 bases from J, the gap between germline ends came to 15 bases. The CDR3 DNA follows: TGCAGTTCCCTCGGGGGGGACGGCTACACCTTC. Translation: CSSLGGDGYTF.

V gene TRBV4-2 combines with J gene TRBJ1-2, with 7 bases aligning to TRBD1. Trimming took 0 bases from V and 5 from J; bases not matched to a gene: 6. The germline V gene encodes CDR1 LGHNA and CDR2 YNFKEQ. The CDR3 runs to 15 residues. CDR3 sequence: CASSQDLGGWYGYTF. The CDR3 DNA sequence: TGTGCCAGCAGCCAAGATCTAGGGGGCTGGTATGGCTACACCTTC.

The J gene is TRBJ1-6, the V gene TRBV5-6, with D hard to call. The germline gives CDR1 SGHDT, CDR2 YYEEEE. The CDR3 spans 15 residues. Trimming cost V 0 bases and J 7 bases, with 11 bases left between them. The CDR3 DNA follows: TGTGCCAGCAGCTTGGCTCGGAGCGGAAATTCACCCCTCCACTTT. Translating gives CASSLARSGNSPLHF.

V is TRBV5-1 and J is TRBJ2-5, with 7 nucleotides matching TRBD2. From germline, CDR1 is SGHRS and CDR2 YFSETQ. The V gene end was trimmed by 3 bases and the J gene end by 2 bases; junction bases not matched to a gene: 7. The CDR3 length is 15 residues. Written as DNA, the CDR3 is TGCGCCAGCAGCTCCTCTAGCGGAGGACAAGAGACCCAGTACTTC. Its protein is CASSSSSGGQETQYF.

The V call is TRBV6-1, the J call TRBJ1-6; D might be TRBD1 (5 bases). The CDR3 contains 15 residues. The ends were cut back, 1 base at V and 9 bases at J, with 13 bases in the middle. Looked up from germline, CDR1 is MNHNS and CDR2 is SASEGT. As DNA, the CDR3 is TGTGCCAGCAGTGAAGGAACAGGCCGTCCTTCACCCCTCCACTTT. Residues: CASSEGTGRPSPLHF.

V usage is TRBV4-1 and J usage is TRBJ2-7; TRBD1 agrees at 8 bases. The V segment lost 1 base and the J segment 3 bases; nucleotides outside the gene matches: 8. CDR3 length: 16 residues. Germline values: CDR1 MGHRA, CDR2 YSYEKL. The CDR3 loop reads CASSQGPGQDFYEQYF. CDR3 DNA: TGCGCCAGCAGCCAAGGGCCGGGACAGGATTTCTACGAGCAGTACTTC.

CDR3 sequence reads: CASRASGGSAEQYF. The CDR3 DNA reads as TGCGCCAGTCGGGCTAGCGGGGGGAGTGCCGAGCAGTACTTC. The chain employs TRBV5-1 and TRBJ2-7, with TRBD2 identical over 11 bases. The V gene's germline CDR1 is SGHRS and CDR2 YFSETQ. V gave up 8 bases and J gave up 6 bases; unmatched junction bases: 10. The CDR3 is made up of 14 amino acids.

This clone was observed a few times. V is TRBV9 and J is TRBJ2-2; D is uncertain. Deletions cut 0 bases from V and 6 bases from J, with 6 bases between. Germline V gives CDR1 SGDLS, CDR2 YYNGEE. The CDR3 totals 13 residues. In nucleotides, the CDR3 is TGTGCCAGCAGCGTAGTAGCTCCCGGGGAGCTGTTTTTT. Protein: CASSVVAPGELFF.

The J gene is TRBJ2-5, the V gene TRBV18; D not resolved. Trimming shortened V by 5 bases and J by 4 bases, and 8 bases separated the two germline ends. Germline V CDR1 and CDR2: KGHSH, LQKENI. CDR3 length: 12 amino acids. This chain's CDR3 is CASSFNGETQYF. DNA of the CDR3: TGTGCCAGCTCATTTAACGGAGAGACCCAGTACTTC.

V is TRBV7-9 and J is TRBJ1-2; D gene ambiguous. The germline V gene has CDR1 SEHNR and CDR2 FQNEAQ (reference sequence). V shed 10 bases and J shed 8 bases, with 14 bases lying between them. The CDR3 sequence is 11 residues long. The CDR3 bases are TGTGCCACCCTACGTTCGGGAGGCTACACCTTC. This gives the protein CATLRSGGYTF.

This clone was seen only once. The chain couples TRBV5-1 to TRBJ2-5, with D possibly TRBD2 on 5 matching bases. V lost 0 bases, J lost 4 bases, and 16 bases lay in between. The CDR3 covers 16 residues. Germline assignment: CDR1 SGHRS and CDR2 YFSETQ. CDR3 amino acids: CASSLEASWRGETQYF. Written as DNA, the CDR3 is TGCGCCAGCAGCTTGGAGGCTAGCTGGAGAGGAGAGACCCAGTACTTC.

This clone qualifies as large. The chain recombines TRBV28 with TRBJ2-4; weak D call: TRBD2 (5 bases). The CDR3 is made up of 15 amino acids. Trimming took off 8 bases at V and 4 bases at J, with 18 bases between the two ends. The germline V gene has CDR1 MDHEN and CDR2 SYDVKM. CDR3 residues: CASGRRSGSKNIQYF. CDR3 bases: TGTGCCAGCGGGCGACGGTCGGGGAGTAAAAACATTCAGTACTTC.

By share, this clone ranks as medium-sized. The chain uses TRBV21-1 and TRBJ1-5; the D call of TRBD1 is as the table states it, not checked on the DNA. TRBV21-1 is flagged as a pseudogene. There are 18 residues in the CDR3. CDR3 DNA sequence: TGTGCCAGCAGCAAAGGGCCCCAGAACCAGAATAGCAATCAGCCCCAGCATTTT. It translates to CASSKGPQNQNSNQPQHF.

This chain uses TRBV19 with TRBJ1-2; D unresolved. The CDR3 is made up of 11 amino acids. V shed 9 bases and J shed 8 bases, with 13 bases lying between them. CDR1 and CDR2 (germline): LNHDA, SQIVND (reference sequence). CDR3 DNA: TGTGCCAGCTTCGAGGCTTACGGCTACACCTTC. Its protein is CASFEAYGYTF.

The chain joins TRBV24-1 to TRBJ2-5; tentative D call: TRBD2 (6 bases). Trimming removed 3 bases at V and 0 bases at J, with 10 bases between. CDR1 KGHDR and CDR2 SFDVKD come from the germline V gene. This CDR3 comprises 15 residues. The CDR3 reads CATSDGGTYQETQYF. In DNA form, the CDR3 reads TGTGCCACCAGTGATGGGGGGACGTACCAAGAGACCCAGTACTTC.

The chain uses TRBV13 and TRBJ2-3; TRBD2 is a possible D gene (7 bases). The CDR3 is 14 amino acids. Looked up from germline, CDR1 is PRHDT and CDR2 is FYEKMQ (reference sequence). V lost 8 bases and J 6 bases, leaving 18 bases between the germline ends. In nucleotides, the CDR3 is TGTGCCAGCGCCAAAAGGGGGGGAGGTGATACGCAGTATTTT. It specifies CASAKRGGGDTQYF.

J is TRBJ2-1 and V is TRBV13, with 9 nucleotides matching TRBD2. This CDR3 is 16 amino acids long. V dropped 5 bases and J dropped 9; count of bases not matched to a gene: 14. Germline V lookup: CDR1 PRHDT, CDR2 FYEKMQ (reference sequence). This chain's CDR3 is CASSPGAAGGLGEQFF. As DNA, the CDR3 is TGTGCCAGCAGCCCAGGAGCGGCGGGGGGGCTTGGTGAGCAGTTCTTC.

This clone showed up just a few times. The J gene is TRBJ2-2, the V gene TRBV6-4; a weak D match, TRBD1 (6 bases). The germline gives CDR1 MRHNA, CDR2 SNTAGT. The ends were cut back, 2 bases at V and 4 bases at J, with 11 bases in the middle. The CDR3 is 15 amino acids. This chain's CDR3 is CASSDNRDTTGELFF. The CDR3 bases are TGTGCCAGCAGTGACAACAGGGATACCACCGGGGAGCTGTTTTTT.

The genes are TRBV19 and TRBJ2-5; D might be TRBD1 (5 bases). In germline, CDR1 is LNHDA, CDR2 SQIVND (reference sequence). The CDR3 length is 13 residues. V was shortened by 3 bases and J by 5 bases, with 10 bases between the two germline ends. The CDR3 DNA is TGTGCCAGTAGTATTCAGGGTAGGGAGACCCAGTACTTC. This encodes CASSIQGRETQYF.